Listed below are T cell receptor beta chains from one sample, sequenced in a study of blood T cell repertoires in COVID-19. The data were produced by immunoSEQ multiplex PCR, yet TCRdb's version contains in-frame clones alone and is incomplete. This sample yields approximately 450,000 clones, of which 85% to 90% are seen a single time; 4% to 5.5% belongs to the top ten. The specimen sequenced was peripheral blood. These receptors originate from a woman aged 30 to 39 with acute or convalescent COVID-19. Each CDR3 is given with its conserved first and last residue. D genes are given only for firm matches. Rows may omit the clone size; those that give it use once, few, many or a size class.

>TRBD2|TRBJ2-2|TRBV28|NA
TGTGCCAGCAGTCGACCGGGACTAGAAATCGGGGAGCTGTTTTTT
CASSRPGLEIGELFF
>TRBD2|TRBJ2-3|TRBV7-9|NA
TGTGCCAGCAGCCCCCTGACTAGCGCAGATACGCAGTATTTT
CASSPLTSADTQYF
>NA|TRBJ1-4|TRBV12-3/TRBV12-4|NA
TGTGCCAGCAGACAATCTGAAAAACTGTTTTTT
CASRQSEKLFF
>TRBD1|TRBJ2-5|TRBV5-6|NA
TGTGCCAGCAGCTTGAGACAGGGGCAAGAGACCCAGTACTTC
CASSLRQGQETQYF
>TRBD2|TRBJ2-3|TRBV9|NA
TGTGCCAGCAGCGCCCGTAGTGGCGGGGGGGCAGATACGCAGTATTTT
CASSARSGGGADTQYF
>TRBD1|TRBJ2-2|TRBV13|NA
TGTGCCAGCAGCCCCCTGGGACAGGGGGGATCCGGGGAGCTGTTTTTT
CASSPLGQGGSGELFF
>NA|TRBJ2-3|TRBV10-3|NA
TGTGCCATCAGGGATTCTACAGGGTTAGATACGCAGTATTTT
CAIRDSTGLDTQYF
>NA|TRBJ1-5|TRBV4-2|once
TGTGCCAGCAGCCAGCGTTTGGAGCAGCCCCAGCATTTT
CASSQRLEQPQHF
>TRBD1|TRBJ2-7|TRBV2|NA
TGTGCCAGCGCTTGGACAGGGACCTACGAGCAGTACTTC
CASAWTGTYEQYF
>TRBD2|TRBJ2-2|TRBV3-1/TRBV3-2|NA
TGTGCCAGCAGCCATCGCGACCCGGGAGGTCCCGGGGAGCTGTTTTTT
CASSHRDPGGPGELFF
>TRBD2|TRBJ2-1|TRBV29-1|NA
TGCAGCGTCTACCTCGGCGGGGGGAATGAGCAGTTCTTC
CSVYLGGGNEQFF
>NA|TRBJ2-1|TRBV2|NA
TGTGCCAGCAGTGAGACTAGCAATGAGCAGTTCTTC
CASSETSNEQFF
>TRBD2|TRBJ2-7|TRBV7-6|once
TGTGCCAGCAGCACCGAGCGGGGGGGCCGCTCCTACGAGCAGTACTTC
CASSTERGGRSYEQYF
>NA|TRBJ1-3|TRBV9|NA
TGTGCCAGCACCCCACGTAGCTCTGGAAACACCATATATTTT
CASTPRSSGNTIYF
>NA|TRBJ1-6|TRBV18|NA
TGTGCCAGCTCACCCCAGGGGACGGTCAATTCACCCCTCCACTTT
CASSPQGTVNSPLHF
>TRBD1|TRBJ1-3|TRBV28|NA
TGTGCCAGCAGTCCAGGGACAGGGGACACCATATATTTT
CASSPGTGDTIYF
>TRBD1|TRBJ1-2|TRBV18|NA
TGTGCCAGCTCACCACCGATTGGGGACAGACCTAACTATGGCTACACCTTC
CASSPPIGDRPNYGYTF
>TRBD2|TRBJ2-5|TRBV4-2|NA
TGTGCCAGCAGCCAAGATTCAGCGGGGGGGCCTGAGACCCAGTACTTC
CASSQDSAGGPETQYF
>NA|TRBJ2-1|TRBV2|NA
TGTGCCAGCGGCCGCCCGAAGCTTCAGGTGAAGGCCTACAATGAGCAGTTCTTC
CASGRPKLQVKAYNEQFF
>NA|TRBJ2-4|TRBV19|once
TGTGCCAGTAGTATTAAGGGTCCTCGTTTCAGGGGTACAGACATTCAGTACTTC
CASSIKGPRFRGTDIQYF
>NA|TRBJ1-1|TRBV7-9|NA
TGTGCCAGCAGTCTCCGGGAACCGGCGAACACTGAAGCTTTCTTT
CASSLREPANTEAFF